The rows below give T cell receptor beta chains drawn from one sample of a study of cytomegalovirus exposure and HLA in healthy donors. Here immunoSEQ multiplex PCR was the method, and the copy in TCRdb shows in-frame clones only, minus some. Its table records approximately 130,000 clones. Material for sequencing was PBMCs. These receptors came from a woman in her sixties in good health and CMV-seronegative. The CDR3 runs from the conserved cysteine through the conserved F or W. The D gene is left open where the match is weak.

d_call | j_call | cdr3_length | v_call | cdr3_aa | cdr3_nt
TRBD2 | TRBJ2-7 | 16 | TRBV7-2 | CASSWGLAGGPYEQYF | TGTGCCAGCAGCTGGGGGTTGGCGGGAGGGCCCTACGAGCAGTACTTC
- | TRBJ1-2 | 15 | TRBV29-1 | CSVVYITGPLYGYTF | TGCAGCGTGGTCTATATTACAGGGCCGCTCTATGGCTACACCTTC
TRBD2 | TRBJ2-7 | 13 | TRBV19 | CAIQPERDYEQYF | TGTGCCATCCAACCGGAGCGGGACTACGAGCAGTACTTC
- | TRBJ1-5 | 13 | TRBV6-4 | CASSEDGDQPQHF | TGTGCCAGCAGTGAAGACGGGGATCAGCCCCAGCATTTT
TRBD1 | TRBJ2-7 | 15 | TRBV6-6 | CASSSWRDRTYEQYF | TGTGCCAGCAGTTCTTGGAGGGACAGGACGTACGAGCAGTACTTC
- | TRBJ1-2 | 15 | TRBV10-3 | CAIRSRGFTDYGYTF | TGTGCCATCAGGTCACGAGGATTTACGGACTATGGCTACACCTTC
- | TRBJ2-3 | 15 | TRBV29-1 | CSVETVMGITDTQYF | TGCAGCGTTGAGACAGTAATGGGTATCACAGATACGCAGTATTTT
TRBD1 | TRBJ1-3 | 15 | TRBV13 | CASSLGTGRGNTIYF | TGTGCCAGCAGCCTAGGGACAGGGAGGGGAAACACCATATATTTT
- | TRBJ1-5 | 17 | TRBV28 | CASSLMSMRADNQPQHF | TGTGCCAGCAGTTTGATGTCCATGAGGGCCGACAATCAGCCCCAGCATTTT
TRBD1 | TRBJ2-7 | 15 | TRBV7-8 | CASSAPGTASYEQYF | TGTGCCAGCAGCGCCCCCGGGACAGCCTCCTACGAGCAGTACTTC
- | TRBJ2-7 | 11 | TRBV7-9 | CASSPYYEQYF | TGTGCCAGCAGCCCCTACTACGAGCAGTACTTC
- | TRBJ2-1 | 16 | TRBV18 | CASSPIDSSSYNEQFF | TGTGCCAGCTCACCTATCGACAGCAGCTCCTACAATGAGCAGTTCTTC
TRBD1 | TRBJ1-2 | 15 | TRBV7-6 | CASSLYSAGGYGYTF | TGTGCCAGCAGCTTATATTCGGCAGGGGGCTATGGCTACACCTTC
- | TRBJ1-5 | 15 | TRBV19 | CASTASGGANQPQHF | TGTGCCAGTACGGCCTCAGGCGGGGCCAATCAGCCCCAGCATTTT
TRBD1 | TRBJ1-1 | 15 | TRBV19 | CASSKSGGAGTEAFF | TGTGCCAGTAGTAAGTCAGGGGGCGCAGGCACTGAAGCTTTCTTT
TRBD1 | TRBJ2-3 | 14 | TRBV29-1 | CSVTRTGGADTQYF | TGCAGCGTTACCCGGACAGGGGGGGCAGATACGCAGTATTTT
- | TRBJ2-1 | 16 | TRBV7-3 | CASSLSNSGTRDEQFF | TGTGCCAGCAGCTTGAGCAATTCGGGTACTAGGGATGAGCAGTTCTTC
- | TRBJ2-7 | 13 | TRBV29-1 | CSALNKDTYEQYF | TGCAGCGCTTTAAACAAGGACACCTACGAGCAGTACTTC
- | TRBJ1-5 | 14 | TRBV14 | CASSQAGQNQPQHF | TGTGCCAGCAGCCAAGCGGGTCAGAATCAGCCCCAGCATTTT
TRBD1 | TRBJ1-5 | 15 | TRBV2 | CASSAQGASNQPQHF | TGTGCCAGCAGTGCACAGGGGGCCAGCAATCAGCCCCAGCATTTT
- | TRBJ2-1 | 14 | TRBV7-9 | CASSLVGSNNEQFF | TGTGCCAGCAGCTTAGTTGGCAGTAACAATGAGCAGTTCTTC
- | TRBJ2-7 | 14 | TRBV2 | CASRPGTFSYEQYF | TGTGCCAGCAGACCCGGGACTTTCTCCTACGAGCAGTACTTC
- | TRBJ1-5 | 16 | TRBV28 | CASSRGGYYGNQPQHF | TGTGCCAGCAGCCGCGGGGGGTACTATGGCAATCAGCCCCAGCATTTT
TRBD1 | TRBJ2-6 | 14 | TRBV28 | CASSFAGGGNVLTF | TGTGCCAGCAGTTTTGCAGGGGGCGGCAACGTCCTGACTTTC
TRBD2 | TRBJ2-1 | 20 | TRBV4-2 | CAREVSRGLAGGFSYNEQFF | TGTGCCAGAGAGGTCTCCCGGGGACTAGCGGGAGGGTTTTCCTACAATGAGCAGTTCTTC
TRBD2 | TRBJ2-2 | 16 | TRBV15 | CATSRVAGGGTGELFF | TGTGCCACCAGCAGAGTCGCCGGGGGGGGCACCGGGGAGCTGTTTTTT
- | TRBJ2-7 | 13 | TRBV30 | CAWSGTGRREQYF | TGTGCCTGGAGTGGAACAGGGCGGAGGGAGCAGTACTTC
- | TRBJ2-6 | 15 | TRBV27 | CASSASGSGANVLTF | TGTGCCAGCAGTGCCTCGGGCTCTGGGGCCAACGTCCTGACTTTC
TRBD1 | TRBJ2-7 | 16 | TRBV5-4 | CASSLARQGVDYEQYF | TGTGCCAGCAGCTTGGCCCGACAGGGTGTGGACTACGAGCAGTACTTC
TRBD1 | TRBJ1-2 | 13 | TRBV19 | CASNLDRGLGYTF | TGTGCCAGTAACCTGGACAGGGGGCTCGGCTACACCTTC
- | TRBJ1-5 | 16 | TRBV4-1 | CASSQDVGAVSQPQHF | TGCGCCAGCAGCCAAGATGTGGGGGCGGTTAGTCAGCCCCAGCATTTT
TRBD1 | TRBJ1-5 | 15 | TRBV7-9 | CASSLGTGYNQPQHF | TGTGCCAGCAGCCTGGGGACAGGGTACAATCAGCCCCAGCATTTT
- | TRBJ2-7 | 14 | TRBV18 | CASSRWTDSYEQYF | TGTGCCAGCTCGAGATGGACAGACTCCTACGAGCAGTACTTC
- | TRBJ1-5 | 14 | TRBV6-5 | CASAAGDSNQPQHF | TGTGCCAGCGCAGCGGGGGATAGCAATCAGCCCCAGCATTTT
- | TRBJ2-2 | 15 | TRBV28 | CASRAFWTNTGELFF | TGTGCCAGCAGGGCCTTTTGGACTAACACCGGGGAGCTGTTTTTT
- | TRBJ1-2 | 14 | TRBV10-1 | CASSHKTHNYGYTF | TGCGCCAGCAGTCACAAAACACACAACTATGGCTACACCTTC
TRBD1 | TRBJ1-1 | 15 | TRBV18 | CASSPDRGLGTEAFF | TGTGCCAGCTCACCAGACAGGGGGCTAGGTACTGAAGCTTTCTTT
- | TRBJ1-5 | 13 | TRBV11-2 | CASSLQGFQPQHF | TGTGCCAGCAGCTTACAGGGTTTTCAGCCCCAGCATTTT
TRBD1 | TRBJ2-2 | 16 | TRBV5-6 | CASSLLGTGGTGELFF | TGTGCCAGCAGCTTGTTGGGGACAGGGGGCACCGGGGAGCTGTTTTTT
- | TRBJ1-2 | 12 | TRBV6-6 | CASRLQDYGYTF | TGTGCCAGCAGATTACAAGATTATGGCTACACCTTC
TRBD2 | TRBJ2-1 | 16 | TRBV5-1 | CASGKRGDLSYNEQFF | TGCGCCAGCGGAAAGCGGGGGGATCTCTCCTACAATGAGCAGTTCTTC
- | TRBJ1-4 | 15 | TRBV7-9 | CASRQGTATNEKLFF | TGTGCCAGCAGACAGGGAACTGCAACTAATGAAAAACTGTTTTTT
TRBD1 | TRBJ2-7 | 14 | TRBV19 | CASTRTGGPYEQYF | TGTGCCAGTACTAGGACAGGGGGTCCCTACGAGCAGTACTTC
TRBD2 | TRBJ2-1 | 14 | TRBV12-5 | CASGPGLANNEQFF | TGTGCTAGTGGCCCGGGACTAGCCAACAATGAGCAGTTCTTC
- | TRBJ1-6 | 14 | TRBV6-5 | CASSYSEGTSPLHF | TGTGCCAGCAGTTACTCGGAGGGGACCTCACCCCTCCACTTT
TRBD2 | TRBJ2-7 | 13 | TRBV27 | CASGLAGAYEQYF | TGTGCCAGCGGACTAGCGGGAGCCTACGAGCAGTACTTC
TRBD1 | TRBJ2-7 | 13 | TRBV6-1 | CASSVTGFYEQYF | TGTGCCAGCAGTGTGACAGGGTTTTACGAGCAGTACTTC
- | TRBJ1-3 | 16 | TRBV28 | CASSWVQGSAGNTIYF | TGTGCCAGCAGTTGGGTGCAGGGGAGCGCTGGAAACACCATATATTTT
TRBD2 | TRBJ2-5 | 16 | TRBV19 | CASSTRTSGGLETQYF | TGTGCCAGTAGTACGCGGACTAGCGGGGGGCTAGAGACCCAGTACTTC